The clone carrying this T cell receptor (beta chain) has only one observation. What it binds is not known. 60 Vbeta and 13 Jbeta primers were used in PCR. Repertoires were generated with immunoSEQ multiplex PCR, while TCRdb's copy carries only in-frame clones and drops some. Of about 190,000 clones listed, roughly 81% are singletons. The source of the sample is a study of cytomegalovirus exposure and HLA in healthy donors. Donors in the study were healthy people who gave bone marrow. Overall study results and limits: A missense DCLRE1C variant was associated with V- and J-gene trimming of TCR beta chains in a later analysis, and an independent cohort replicated the association.

Sequences were obtained from PBMCs. The source is a woman aged 25 to 39 in good health and CMV-seropositive.

CDR3 in DNA: TGTGCCAGCAGCCAACAGACAGGCACCGGGGAGCTGTTTTTT. This encodes CASSQQTGTGELFF. V is TRBV14 and J is TRBJ2-2; a weak D match, TRBD1 (6 bases). Deletions cut 2 bases from V and 4 bases from J, with 8 bases between. CDR3 length: 14 residues. Germline CDR1 and CDR2: SGHDN and FVKESK.